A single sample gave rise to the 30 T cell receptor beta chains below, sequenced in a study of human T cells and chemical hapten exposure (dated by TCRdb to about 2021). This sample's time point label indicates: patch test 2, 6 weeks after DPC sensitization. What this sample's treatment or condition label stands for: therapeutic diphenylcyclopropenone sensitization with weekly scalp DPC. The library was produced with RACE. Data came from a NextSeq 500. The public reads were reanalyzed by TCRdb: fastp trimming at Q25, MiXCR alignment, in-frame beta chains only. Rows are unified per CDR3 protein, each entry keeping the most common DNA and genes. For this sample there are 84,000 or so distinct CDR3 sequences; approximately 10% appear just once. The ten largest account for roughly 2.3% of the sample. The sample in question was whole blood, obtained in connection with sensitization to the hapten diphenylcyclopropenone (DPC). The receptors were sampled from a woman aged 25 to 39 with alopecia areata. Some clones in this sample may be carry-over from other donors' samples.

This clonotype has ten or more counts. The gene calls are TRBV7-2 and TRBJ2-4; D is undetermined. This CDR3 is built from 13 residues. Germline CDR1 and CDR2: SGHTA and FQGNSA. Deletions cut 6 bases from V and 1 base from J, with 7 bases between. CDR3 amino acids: CASRQPAKNIQYF. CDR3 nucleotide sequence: TGTGCCAGCAGGCAACCTGCCAAAAACATTCAGTACTTC.

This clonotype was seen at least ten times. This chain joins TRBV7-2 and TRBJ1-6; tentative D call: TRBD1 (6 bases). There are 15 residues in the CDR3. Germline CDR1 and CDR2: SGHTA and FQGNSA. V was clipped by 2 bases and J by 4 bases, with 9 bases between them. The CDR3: CASSLSQGYNSPLHF. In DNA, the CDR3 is TGTGCCAGCAGCTTAAGCCAGGGGTATAATTCACCCCTCCACTTT.

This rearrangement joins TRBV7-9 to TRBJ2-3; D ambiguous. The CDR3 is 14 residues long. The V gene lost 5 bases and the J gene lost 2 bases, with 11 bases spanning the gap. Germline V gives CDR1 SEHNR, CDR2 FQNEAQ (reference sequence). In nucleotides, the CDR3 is TGTGCCAGCAGCCACCCTATAGCCACAGATACGCAGTATTTT. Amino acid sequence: CASSHPIATDTQYF.

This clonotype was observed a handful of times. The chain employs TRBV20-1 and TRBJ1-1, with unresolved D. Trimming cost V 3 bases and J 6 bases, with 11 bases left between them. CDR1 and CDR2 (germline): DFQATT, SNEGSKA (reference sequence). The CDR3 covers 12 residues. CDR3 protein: CSASLFGSEAFF. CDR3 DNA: TGCAGTGCTAGTTTGTTCGGTTCTGAAGCTTTCTTT.

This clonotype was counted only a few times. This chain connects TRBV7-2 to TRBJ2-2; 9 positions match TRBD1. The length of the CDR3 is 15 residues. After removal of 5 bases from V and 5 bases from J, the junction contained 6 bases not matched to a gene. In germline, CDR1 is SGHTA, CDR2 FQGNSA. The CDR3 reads CASSPRTGATGELFF. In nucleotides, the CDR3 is TGTGCCAGCAGCCCCCGGACAGGGGCAACCGGGGAGCTGTTTTTT.

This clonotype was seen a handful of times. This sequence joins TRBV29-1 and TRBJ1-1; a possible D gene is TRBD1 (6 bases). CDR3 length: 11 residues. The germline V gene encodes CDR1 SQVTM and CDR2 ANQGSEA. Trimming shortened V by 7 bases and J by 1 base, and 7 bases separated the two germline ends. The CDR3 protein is CSGDKNTEAFF. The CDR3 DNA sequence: TGCAGCGGGGACAAGAACACTGAAGCTTTCTTT.

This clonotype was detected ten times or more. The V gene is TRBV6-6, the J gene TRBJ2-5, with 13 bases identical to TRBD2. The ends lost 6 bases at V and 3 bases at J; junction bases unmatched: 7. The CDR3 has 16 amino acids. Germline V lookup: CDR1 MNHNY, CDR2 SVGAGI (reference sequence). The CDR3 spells CASSLTGTSGKETQYF. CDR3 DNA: TGTGCCAGCAGCCTAACCGGGACTAGCGGGAAAGAGACCCAGTACTTC.

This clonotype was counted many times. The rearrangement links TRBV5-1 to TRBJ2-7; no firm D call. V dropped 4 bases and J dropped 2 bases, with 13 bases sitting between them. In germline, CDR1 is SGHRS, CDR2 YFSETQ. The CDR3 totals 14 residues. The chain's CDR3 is CASSSEVYAYEQYF. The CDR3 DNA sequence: TGCGCCAGCAGCAGCGAGGTGTACGCCTACGAGCAGTACTTC.

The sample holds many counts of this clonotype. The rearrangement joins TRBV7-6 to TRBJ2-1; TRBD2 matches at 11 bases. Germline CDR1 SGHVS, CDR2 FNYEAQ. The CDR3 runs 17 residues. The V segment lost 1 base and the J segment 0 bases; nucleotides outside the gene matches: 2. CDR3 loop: CASSLVTSGSSYNEQFF. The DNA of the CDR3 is TGTGCCAGCAGCTTAGTAACTAGCGGGAGCTCCTACAATGAGCAGTTCTTC. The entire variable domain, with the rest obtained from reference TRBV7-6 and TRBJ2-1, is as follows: GAGVSQSPRYKVTKRGQDVALRCDPISGHVSLYWYRQALGQGPEFLTYFNYEAQQDKSGLPNDRFSAERPEGSISTLTIQRTEQRDSAMYRCASSLVTSGSSYNEQFFGPGTRLTVL.

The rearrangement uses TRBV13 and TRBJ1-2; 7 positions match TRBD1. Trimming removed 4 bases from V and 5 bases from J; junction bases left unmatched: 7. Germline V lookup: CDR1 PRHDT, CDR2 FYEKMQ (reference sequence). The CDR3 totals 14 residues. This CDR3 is CASSSQGDEYGYTF. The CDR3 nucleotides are TGTGCCAGCAGCTCCCAGGGGGATGAATATGGCTACACCTTC.

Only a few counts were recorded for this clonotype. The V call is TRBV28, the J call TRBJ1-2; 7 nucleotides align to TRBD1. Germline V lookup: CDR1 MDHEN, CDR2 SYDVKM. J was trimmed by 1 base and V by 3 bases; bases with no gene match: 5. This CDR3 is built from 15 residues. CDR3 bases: TGTGCCAGCAGTTTCGGTCAGGGGGATAACTATGGCTACACCTTC. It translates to CASSFGQGDNYGYTF.

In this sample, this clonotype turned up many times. This CDR3 is CASSPGQGAGGNTIYF. CDR3 in DNA: TGTGCCAGCAGCCCGGGACAGGGGGCGGGAGGAAACACCATATATTTT. The J gene is TRBJ1-3, the V gene TRBV6-6; 12 bases are a match to TRBD1. V shed 6 bases and J 4 bases; nucleotides not matched to a gene: 7. This CDR3 spans 16 amino acids. Looked up from germline, CDR1 is MNHNY and CDR2 is SVGAGI (reference sequence).

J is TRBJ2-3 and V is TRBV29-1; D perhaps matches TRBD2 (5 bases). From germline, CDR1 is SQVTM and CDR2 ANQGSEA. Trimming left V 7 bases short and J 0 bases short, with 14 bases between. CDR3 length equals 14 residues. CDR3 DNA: TGCAGCGCCGCCCCGGGAACTAGCACAGATACGCAGTATTTT. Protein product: CSAAPGTSTDTQYF.

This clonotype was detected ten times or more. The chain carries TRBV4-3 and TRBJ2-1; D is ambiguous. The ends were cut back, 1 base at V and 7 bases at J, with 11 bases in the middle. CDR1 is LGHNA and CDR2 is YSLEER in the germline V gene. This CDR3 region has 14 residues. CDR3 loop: CASSQVKLGNEQFF. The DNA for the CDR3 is TGCGCCAGCAGCCAAGTCAAGCTGGGGAATGAGCAGTTCTTC.

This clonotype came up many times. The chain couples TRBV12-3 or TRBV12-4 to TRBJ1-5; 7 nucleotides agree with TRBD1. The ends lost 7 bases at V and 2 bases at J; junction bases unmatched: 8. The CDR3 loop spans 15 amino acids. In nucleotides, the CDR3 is TGTGCCAGCAAACCCGACAGGGAGGGCAATCAGCCCCAGCATTTT. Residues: CASKPDREGNQPQHF.

As DNA, the CDR3 is TGTGCCAGTAGTATGGACAGGGGCGCGGAGACCCAGTACTTC. This codes for CASSMDRGAETQYF. The chain employs TRBV19 and TRBJ2-5, with 9 bases matching TRBD1. Per the germline V gene, CDR1 is LNHDA and CDR2 is SQIVND (reference sequence). This CDR3 is 14 amino acids long. V lost 3 bases, J lost 5 bases, and 4 bases stayed unmatched.

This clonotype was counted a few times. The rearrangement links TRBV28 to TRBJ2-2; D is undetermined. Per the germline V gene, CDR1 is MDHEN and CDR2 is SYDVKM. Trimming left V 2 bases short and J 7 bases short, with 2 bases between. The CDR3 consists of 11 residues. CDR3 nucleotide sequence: TGTGCCAGCAGTTTAATCGGGGAGCTGTTTTTT. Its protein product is CASSLIGELFF.

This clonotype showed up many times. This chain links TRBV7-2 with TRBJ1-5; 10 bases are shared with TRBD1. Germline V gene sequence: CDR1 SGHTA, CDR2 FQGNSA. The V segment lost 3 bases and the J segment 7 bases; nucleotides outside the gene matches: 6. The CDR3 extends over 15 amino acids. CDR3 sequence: CASSLGQGRWQPQHF. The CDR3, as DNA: TGTGCCAGCAGCTTGGGACAGGGGAGGTGGCAGCCCCAGCATTTT.

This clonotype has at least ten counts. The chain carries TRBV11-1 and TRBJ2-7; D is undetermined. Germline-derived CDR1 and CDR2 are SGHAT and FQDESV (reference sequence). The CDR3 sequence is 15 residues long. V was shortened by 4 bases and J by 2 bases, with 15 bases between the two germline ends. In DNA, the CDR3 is TGTGCCAGCAGCTACAACTCGGTAGGAGCCTACGAGCAGTACTTC. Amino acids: CASSYNSVGAYEQYF.

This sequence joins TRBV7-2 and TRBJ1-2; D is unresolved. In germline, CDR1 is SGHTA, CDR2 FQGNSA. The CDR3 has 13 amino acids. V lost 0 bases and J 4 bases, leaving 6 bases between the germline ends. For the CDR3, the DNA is TGTGCCAGCAGCTTAGCTGGGCTCTATGGCTACACCTTC. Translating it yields CASSLAGLYGYTF.

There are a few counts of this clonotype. CDR3 DNA sequence: TGCAGTGCTGAGCGGCCTAGCACAGATACGCAGTATTTT. Its protein is CSAERPSTDTQYF. The V call is TRBV20-1, the J call TRBJ2-3; the D gene is possibly TRBD2 (5 bases). CDR1 is DFQATT and CDR2 is SNEGSKA in the germline V gene (reference sequence). The V end was cut by 5 bases, the J end by 0 bases, with 9 bases between. This CDR3 region has 13 residues.

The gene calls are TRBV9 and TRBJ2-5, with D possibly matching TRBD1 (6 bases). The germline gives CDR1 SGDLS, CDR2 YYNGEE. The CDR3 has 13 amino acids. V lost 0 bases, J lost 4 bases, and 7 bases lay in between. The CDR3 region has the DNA TGTGCCAGCAGCGTAGGGGACACAGAGACCCAGTACTTC. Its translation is CASSVGDTETQYF.

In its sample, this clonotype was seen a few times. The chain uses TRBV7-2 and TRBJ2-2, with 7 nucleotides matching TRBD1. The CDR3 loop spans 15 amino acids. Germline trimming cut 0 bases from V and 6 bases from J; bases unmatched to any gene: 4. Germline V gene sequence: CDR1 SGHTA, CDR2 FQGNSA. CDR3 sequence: CASSLAPGGPGELFF. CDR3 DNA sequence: TGTGCCAGCAGCTTAGCCCCAGGGGGACCCGGGGAGCTGTTTTTT.

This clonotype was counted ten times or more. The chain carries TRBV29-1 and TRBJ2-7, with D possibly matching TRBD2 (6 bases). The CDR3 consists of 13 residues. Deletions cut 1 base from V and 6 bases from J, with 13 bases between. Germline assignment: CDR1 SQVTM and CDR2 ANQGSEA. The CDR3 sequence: CSVEGYGGSEQYF. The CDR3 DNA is TGCAGCGTTGAAGGATATGGAGGGTCCGAGCAGTACTTC.

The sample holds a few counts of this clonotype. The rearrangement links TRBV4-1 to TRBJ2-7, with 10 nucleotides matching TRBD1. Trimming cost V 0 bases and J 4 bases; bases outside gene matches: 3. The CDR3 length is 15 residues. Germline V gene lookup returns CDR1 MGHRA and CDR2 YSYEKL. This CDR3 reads CASSQDEGQGYEQYF. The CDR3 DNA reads TGCGCCAGCAGCCAAGATGAGGGACAGGGGTACGAGCAGTACTTC.

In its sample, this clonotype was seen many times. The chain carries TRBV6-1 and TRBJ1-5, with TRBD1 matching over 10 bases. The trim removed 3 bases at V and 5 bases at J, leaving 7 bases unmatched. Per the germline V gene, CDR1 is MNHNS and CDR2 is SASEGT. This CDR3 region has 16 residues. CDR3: CASSEITGTGDQPQHF. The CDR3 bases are TGTGCCAGCAGTGAGATAACCGGGACAGGGGATCAGCCCCAGCATTTT.

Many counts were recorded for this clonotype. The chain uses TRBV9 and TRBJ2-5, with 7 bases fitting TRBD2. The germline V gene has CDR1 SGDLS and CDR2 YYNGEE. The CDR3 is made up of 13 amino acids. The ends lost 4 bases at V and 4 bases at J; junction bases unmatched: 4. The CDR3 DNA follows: TGTGCCAGCAGCTCGGGACTACGAGAGACCCAGTACTTC. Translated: CASSSGLRETQYF.

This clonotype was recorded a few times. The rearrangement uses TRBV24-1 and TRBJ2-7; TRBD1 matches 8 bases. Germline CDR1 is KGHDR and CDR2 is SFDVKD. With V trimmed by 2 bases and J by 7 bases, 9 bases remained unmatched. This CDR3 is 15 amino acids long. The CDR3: CATSDSGTGVGEQYF. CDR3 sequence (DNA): TGTGCCACCAGTGATTCCGGGACAGGAGTCGGGGAGCAGTACTTC.

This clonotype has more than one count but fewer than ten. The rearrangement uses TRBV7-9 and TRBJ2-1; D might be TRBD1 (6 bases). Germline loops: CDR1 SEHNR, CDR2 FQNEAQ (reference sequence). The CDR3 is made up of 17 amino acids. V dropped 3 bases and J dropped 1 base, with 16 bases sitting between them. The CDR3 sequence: CASSLGHLDRSYNEQFF. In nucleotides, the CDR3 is TGTGCCAGCAGCTTGGGACACCTAGATCGGTCCTACAATGAGCAGTTCTTC.

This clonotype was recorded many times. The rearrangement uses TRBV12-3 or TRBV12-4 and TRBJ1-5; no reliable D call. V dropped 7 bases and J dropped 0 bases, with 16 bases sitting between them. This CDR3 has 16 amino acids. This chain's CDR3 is CASKAEMGYSNQPQHF. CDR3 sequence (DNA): TGTGCCAGCAAAGCAGAAATGGGGTATAGCAATCAGCCCCAGCATTTT.